The clone carrying this TCR beta chain was found once. This table comes from immunoSEQ multiplex PCR, and its TCRdb copy is limited to in-frame clones, with some not included. This table holds 300,000 to 400,000 clones, 88% found once. Looked up from germline, CDR1 is MGHRA and CDR2 is YSYEKL. This CDR3 comprises 19 residues. The trim removed 0 bases at V and 1 base at J, leaving 7 bases unmatched. Study members were between roughly 18 and 100 years old and lived in over 20 US regions. This sample stems from a study of blood T cell repertoires in COVID-19. The wider study: Samples came from the United States, Italy and Spain, spanning acute and convalescent COVID-19. From T cells, B-cell-depleted T cells, or PBMCs came the material, which was cDNA or gDNA.

This clonotype was obtained from a woman under 30 who had recovered from COVID-19. V is TRBV4-1 and J is TRBJ2-4; 12 bases align to TRBD2. Source material: PBMCs or T cells enriched from blood (not recorded which). CDR3 DNA: TGCGCCAGCAGCCAAGATCGGACTAGCGGGGCGGGGGCCAAAAACATTCAGTACTTC. As protein: CASSQDRTSGAGAKNIQYF.